These T cell receptor beta chains were read from a single sample in a study of PD-1 blockade in classical Hodgkin lymphoma. Assay used: immunoSEQ multiplex PCR; TCRdb lists only in-frame clones, some missing. The sample shows 30,000 to 40,000 clones, 80% to 90% of them seen only once. Sequenced material: CD4+ T cells from blood. These receptors were collected from a human donor with classical Hodgkin lymphoma. Each CDR3 is given with its conserved first and last residue. D genes are given only for firm matches. Only some rows state a clone size, as once, few, many or a class for expanded clones.

d_call j_call clone_size v_call cdr3_aa cdr3_nt
NA TRBJ1-1 NA TRBV7-9 CASGNTEAFF TGTGCCAGCGGAAACACTGAAGCTTTCTTT
NA TRBJ2-5 NA TRBV28 CASSYLVETQYF TGTGCCAGCAGTTACCTAGTGGAGACCCAGTACTTC
NA TRBJ2-7 NA TRBV9 CASSLTPGSYEQYF TGTGCCAGCAGCTTAACTCCCGGATCCTACGAGCAGTACTTC
NA TRBJ2-7 few TRBV7-2 CASSLSPDRAYEQYF TGTGCCAGCAGCTTAAGCCCGGACCGAGCCTACGAGCAGTACTTC
TRBD1 TRBJ1-1 once TRBV27 CASSLSPLTGEGEAFF TGTGCCAGCAGTTTATCGCCCCTGACAGGGGAGGGTGAAGCTTTCTTT
TRBD1 TRBJ1-6 NA TRBV5-6 CASSRTGGNSPLHF TGTGCCAGCAGCCGGACAGGGGGTAATTCACCCCTCCACTTT
TRBD1 TRBJ2-5 NA TRBV29-1 CSVHRGQETQYF TGCAGCGTTCACAGGGGTCAGGAGACCCAGTACTTC
NA TRBJ1-1 NA TRBV2 CASRPQGLNTEAFF TGTGCCAGCAGACCTCAGGGGTTGAACACTGAAGCTTTCTTT
NA TRBJ2-7 once TRBV27 CASRAQGTYEQYF TGTGCCAGCAGAGCGCAGGGGACCTACGAGCAGTACTTC
NA TRBJ1-2 NA TRBV5-1 CASSLEGLANYGYTF TGCGCCAGCAGCTTGGAAGGTCTGGCGAACTATGGCTACACCTTC
NA TRBJ1-2 once TRBV6-5 CASSSQKSNYGYTF TGTGCCAGCAGTTCCCAGAAAAGTAACTATGGCTACACCTTC
NA TRBJ1-1 NA TRBV7-3 CASRRGPNTEAFF TGTGCCAGCCGTCGAGGACCTAACACTGAAGCTTTCTTT
NA TRBJ2-5 NA TRBV18 CASSQGQETQYF TGTGCCAGTTCACAGGGACAAGAGACCCAGTACTTC
TRBD1 TRBJ1-2 NA TRBV5-8 CASSFEPGQSYGYTF TGTGCCAGCAGCTTCGAACCGGGACAGTCCTATGGCTACACCTTC
NA TRBJ1-3 NA TRBV7-2 CASGSSGNTIYF TGTGCCAGCGGGTCCTCTGGAAACACCATATATTTT
NA TRBJ2-1 NA TRBV30 CAWSVGEVVEQFF TGTGCCTGGAGTGTTGGAGAAGTCGTTGAGCAGTTCTTC
NA TRBJ2-3 NA TRBV7-2 CASSSSRGTDTQYF TGTGCCAGCAGCTCCTCCCGGGGCACAGATACGCAGTATTTT
NA TRBJ1-1 NA TRBV6-5 CASSYTGEGTEAFF TGTGCCAGCAGTTATACGGGGGAAGGCACTGAAGCTTTCTTT
TRBD1 TRBJ1-2 NA TRBV4-1 CASSRGQGPIPYGYTF TGCGCCAGCAGCCGCGGACAGGGGCCGATTCCCTATGGCTACACCTTC
TRBD1 TRBJ1-6 NA TRBV11-2 CASSPTGRGLYNSPLHF TGTGCCAGCAGCCCCACAGGGAGGGGGCTTTATAATTCACCCCTCCACTTT
TRBD1 TRBJ1-1 NA TRBV9 CASSVGGGREGYTEAFF TGTGCCAGCAGCGTAGGAGGGGGCAGGGAGGGGTACACTGAAGCTTTCTTT
NA TRBJ1-5 NA TRBV18 CASSPGGAPYSNQPQHF TGTGCCAGCTCACCAGGGGGGGCCCCCTATAGCAATCAGCCCCAGCATTTT